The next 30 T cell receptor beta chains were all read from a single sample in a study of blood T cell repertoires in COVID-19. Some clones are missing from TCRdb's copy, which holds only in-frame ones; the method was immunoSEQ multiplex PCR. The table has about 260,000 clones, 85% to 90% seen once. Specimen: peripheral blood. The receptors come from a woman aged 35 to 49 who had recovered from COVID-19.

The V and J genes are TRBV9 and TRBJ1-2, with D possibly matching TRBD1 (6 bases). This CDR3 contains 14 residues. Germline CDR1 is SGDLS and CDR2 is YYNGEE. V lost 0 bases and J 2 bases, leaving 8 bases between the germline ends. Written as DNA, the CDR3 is TGTGCCAGCAGCGTAGCTACAGGGAACTATGGCTACACCTTC. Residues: CASSVATGNYGYTF.

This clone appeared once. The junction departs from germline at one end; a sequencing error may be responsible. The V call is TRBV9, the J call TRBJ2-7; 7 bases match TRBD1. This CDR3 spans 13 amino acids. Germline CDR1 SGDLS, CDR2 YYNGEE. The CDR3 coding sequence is TGTGCCAACAGCGTTACAGGGGCCGGCGAGCAGTACTTC. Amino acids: CANSVTGAGEQYF.

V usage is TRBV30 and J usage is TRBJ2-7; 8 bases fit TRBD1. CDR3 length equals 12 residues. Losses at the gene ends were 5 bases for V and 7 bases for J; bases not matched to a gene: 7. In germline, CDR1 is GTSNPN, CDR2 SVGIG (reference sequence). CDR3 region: CAWDGQGREQYF. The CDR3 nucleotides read TGTGCCTGGGACGGACAGGGAAGGGAGCAGTACTTC. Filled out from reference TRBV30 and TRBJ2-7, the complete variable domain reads SQTIHQWPATLVQPVGSPLSLECTVEGTSNPNLYWYRQAAGRGLQLLFYSVGIGQISSEVPQNLSASRPQDRQFILSSKKLLLSDSGFYLCAWDGQGREQYFGPGTRLTVT.

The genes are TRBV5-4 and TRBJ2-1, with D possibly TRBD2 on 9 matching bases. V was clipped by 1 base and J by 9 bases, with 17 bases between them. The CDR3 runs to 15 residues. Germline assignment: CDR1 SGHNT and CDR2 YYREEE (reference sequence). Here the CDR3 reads CASSLRLAGTGEQFF. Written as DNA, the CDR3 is TGTGCCAGCAGCTTGAGGCTAGCGGGGACAGGTGAGCAGTTCTTC.

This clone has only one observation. For the CDR3, the DNA is TGTGCCAGCTCACCGGACGGGGTCGGAGAGACCCAGTACTTC. As protein: CASSPDGVGETQYF. This rearrangement joins TRBV18 to TRBJ2-5, with D tentatively TRBD2 (5 bases). CDR3 length equals 14 residues. The V end lost 3 bases, the J end lost 4 bases, and 12 bases lay between the germline ends. From germline, CDR1 is KGHSH and CDR2 LQKENI.

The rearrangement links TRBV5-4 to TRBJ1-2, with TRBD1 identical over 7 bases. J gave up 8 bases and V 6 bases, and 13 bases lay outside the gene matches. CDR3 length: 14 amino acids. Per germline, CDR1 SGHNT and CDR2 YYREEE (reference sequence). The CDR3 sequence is CASNRRGDPGGYTF. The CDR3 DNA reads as TGTGCCAGCAACCGCAGGGGGGACCCTGGGGGCTACACCTTC.

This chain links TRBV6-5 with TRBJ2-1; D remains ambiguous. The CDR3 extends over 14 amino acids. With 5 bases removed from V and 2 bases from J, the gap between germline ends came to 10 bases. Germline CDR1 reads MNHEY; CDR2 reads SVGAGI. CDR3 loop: CASSLYRAYNEQFF. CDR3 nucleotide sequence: TGTGCCAGCAGTCTTTACCGAGCCTACAATGAGCAGTTCTTC.

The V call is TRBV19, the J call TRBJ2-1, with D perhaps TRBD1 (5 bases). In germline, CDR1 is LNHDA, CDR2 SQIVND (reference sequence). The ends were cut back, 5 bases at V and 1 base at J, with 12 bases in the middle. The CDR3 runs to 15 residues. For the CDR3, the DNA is TGTGCCAGTAGTCTCTGGACACGATCCTACAATGAGCAGTTCTTC. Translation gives CASSLWTRSYNEQFF.

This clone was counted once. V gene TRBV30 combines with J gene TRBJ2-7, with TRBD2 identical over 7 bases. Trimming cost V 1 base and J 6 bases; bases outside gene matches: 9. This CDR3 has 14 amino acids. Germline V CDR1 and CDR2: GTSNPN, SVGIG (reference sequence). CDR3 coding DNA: TGTGCCTGGAGTGACCGGGCAGAGCGGGGCGAGCAGTACTTC. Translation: CAWSDRAERGEQYF.

CDR3 sequence (DNA): TGTGCCAGCAGTTTAACCGGGACAGGCGGCAACACTGAAGCTTTCTTT. This gives the protein CASSLTGTGGNTEAFF. The rearrangement joins TRBV28 to TRBJ1-1; 8 bases map to TRBD1. CDR1 MDHEN and CDR2 SYDVKM come from the germline V gene. V was pared by 2 bases and J by 2 bases, with 7 bases of the junction left unmatched. The CDR3 loop spans 16 amino acids.

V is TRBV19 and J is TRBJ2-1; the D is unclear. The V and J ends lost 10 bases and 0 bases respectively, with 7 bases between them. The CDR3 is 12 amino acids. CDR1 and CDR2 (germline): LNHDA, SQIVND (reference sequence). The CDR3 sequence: CAIVSSYNEQFF. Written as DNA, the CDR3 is TGTGCCATTGTCAGCTCCTACAATGAGCAGTTCTTC.

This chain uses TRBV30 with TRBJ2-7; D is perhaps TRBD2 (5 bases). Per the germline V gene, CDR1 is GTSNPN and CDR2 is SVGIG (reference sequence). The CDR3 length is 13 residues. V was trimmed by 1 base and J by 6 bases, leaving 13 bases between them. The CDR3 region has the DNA TGTGCCTGGAGTGGACCCCCGGCGGGCGAGCAGTACTTC. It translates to CAWSGPPAGEQYF.

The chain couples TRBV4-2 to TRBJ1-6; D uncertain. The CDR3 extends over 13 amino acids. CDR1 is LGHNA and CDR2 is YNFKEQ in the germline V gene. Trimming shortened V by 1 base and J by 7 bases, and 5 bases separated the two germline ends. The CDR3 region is CASSQAQNSPLHF. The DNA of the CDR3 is TGTGCCAGCAGCCAAGCCCAGAATTCACCCCTCCACTTT.

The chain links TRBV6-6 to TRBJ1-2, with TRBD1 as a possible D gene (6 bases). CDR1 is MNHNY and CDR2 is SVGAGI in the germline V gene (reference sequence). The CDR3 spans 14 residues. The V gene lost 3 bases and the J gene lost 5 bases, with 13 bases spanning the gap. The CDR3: CASSYWDKRYGYTF. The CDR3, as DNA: TGTGCCAGCAGTTATTGGGACAAGAGATATGGCTACACCTTC.

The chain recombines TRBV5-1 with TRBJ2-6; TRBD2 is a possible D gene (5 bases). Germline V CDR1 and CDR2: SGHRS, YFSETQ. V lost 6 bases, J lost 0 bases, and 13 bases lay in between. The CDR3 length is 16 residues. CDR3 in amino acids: CASKRSESSGANVLTF. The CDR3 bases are TGCGCCAGCAAGCGGTCGGAATCCTCTGGGGCCAACGTCCTGACTTTC.

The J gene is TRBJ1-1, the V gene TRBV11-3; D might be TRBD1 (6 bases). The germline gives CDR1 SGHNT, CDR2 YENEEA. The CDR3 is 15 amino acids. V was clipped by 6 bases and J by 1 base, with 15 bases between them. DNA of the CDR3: TGTGCCAGCAGTAGTGGACAGCACTCGAACACTGAAGCTTTCTTT. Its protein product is CASSSGQHSNTEAFF.

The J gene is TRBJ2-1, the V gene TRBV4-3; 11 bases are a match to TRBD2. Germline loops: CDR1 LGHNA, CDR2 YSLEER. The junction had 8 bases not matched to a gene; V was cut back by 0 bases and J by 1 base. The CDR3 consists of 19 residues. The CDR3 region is CASSQDPASGGWSYNEQFF. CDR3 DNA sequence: TGCGCCAGCAGCCAAGATCCGGCTAGCGGGGGGTGGTCCTACAATGAGCAGTTCTTC.

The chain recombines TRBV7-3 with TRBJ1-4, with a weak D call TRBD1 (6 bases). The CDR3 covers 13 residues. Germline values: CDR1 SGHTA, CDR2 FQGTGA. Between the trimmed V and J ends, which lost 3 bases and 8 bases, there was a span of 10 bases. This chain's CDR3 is CASSLYRGEKLFF. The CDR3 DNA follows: TGTGCCAGCAGCTTGTATAGGGGGGAAAAACTGTTTTTT. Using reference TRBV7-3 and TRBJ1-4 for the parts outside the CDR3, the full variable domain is GAGVSQTPSNKVTEKGKYVELRCDPISGHTALYWYRQSLGQGPEFLIYFQGTGAADDSGLPNDRFFAVRPEGSVSTLKIQRTERGDSAVYLCASSLYRGEKLFFGSGTQLSVL.

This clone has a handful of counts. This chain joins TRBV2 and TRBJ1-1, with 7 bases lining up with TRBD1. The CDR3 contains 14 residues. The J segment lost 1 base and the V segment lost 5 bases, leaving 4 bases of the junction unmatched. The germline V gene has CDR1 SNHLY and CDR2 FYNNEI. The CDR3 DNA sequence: TGTGCCAGCAGTTCACAGGGGCGGAACACTGAAGCTTTCTTT. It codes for CASSSQGRNTEAFF.

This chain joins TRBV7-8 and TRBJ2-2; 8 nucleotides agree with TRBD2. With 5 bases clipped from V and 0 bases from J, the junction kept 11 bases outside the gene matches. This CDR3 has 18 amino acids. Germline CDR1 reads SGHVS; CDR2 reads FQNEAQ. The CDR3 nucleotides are TGTGCCAGCAGCCCACGTGGGAGCGGGGGTTCGAACACCGGGGAGCTGTTTTTT. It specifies CASSPRGSGGSNTGELFF.

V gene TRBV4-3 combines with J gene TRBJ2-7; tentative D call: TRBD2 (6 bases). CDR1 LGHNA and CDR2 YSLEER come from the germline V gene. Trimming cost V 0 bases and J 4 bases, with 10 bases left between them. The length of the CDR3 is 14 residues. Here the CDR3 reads CASSQDESGYEQYF. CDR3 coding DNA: TGCGCCAGCAGCCAAGATGAGAGCGGGTACGAGCAGTACTTC.

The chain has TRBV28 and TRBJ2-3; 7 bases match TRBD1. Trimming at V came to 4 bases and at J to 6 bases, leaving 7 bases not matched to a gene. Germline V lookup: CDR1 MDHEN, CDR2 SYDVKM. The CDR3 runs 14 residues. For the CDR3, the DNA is TGTGCCAGCAGTTCCCCCGACAGGGTGGATACGCAGTATTTT. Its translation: CASSSPDRVDTQYF.

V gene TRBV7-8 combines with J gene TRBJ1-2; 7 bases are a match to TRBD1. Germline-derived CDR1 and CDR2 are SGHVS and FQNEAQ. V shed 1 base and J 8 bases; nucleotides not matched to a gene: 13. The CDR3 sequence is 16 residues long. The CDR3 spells CASSLEGGRRQRGYTF. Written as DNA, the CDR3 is TGTGCCAGCAGCTTAGAAGGGGGCAGGCGTCAAAGGGGCTACACCTTC. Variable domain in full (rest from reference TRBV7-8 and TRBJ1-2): GAGVSQSPRYKVAKRGQDVALRCDPISGHVSLFWYQQALGQGPEFLTYFQNEAQLDKSGLPSDRFFAERPEGSVSTLKIQRTQQEDSAVYLCASSLEGGRRQRGYTFGSGTRLTVV.

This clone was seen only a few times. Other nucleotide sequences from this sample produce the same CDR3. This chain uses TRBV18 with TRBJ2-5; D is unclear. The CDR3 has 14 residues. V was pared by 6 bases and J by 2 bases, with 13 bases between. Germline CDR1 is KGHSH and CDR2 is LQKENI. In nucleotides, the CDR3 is TGTGCCAGCTCTCCTCTGTCCCCTCAAGAGACCCAGTACTTC. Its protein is CASSPLSPQETQYF. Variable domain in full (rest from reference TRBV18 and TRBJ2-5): NAGVMQNPRHLVRRRGQEARLRCSPMKGHSHVYWYRQLPEEGLKFMVYLQKENIIDESGMPKERFSAEFPKEGPSILRIQQVVRGDSAAYFCASSPLSPQETQYFGPGTRLLVL.

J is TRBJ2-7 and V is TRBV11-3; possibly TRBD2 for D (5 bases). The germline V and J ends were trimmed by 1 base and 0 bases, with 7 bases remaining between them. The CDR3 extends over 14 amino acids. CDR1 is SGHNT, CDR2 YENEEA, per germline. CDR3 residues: CASSLGTSSYEQYF. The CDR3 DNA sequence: TGTGCCAGCAGCTTAGGGACTTCCTCCTACGAGCAGTACTTC.

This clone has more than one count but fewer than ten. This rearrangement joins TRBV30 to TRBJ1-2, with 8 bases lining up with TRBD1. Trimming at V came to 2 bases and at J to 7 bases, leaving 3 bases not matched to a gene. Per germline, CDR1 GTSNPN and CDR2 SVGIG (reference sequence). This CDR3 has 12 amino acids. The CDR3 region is CAWSPGGPGYTF. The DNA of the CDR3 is TGTGCCTGGAGTCCAGGGGGCCCTGGCTACACCTTC.

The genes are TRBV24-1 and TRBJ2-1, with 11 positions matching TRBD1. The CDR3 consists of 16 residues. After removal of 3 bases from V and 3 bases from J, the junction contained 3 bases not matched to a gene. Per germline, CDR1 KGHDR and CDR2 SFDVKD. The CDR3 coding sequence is TGTGCCACCAGTGATGCGGGGACAGGGGGCTACAATGAGCAGTTCTTC. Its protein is CATSDAGTGGYNEQFF.

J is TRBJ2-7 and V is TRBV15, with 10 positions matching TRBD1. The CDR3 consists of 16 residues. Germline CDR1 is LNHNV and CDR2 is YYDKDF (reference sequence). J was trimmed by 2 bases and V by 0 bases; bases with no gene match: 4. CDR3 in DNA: TGTGCCACCAGCAGAGATATTGGGACAGGGGCCTACGAGCAGTACTTC. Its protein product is CATSRDIGTGAYEQYF.

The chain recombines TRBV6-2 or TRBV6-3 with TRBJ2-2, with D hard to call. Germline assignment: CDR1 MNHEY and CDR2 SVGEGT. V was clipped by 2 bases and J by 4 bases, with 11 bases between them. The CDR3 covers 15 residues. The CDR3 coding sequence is TGTGCCAGCAGTTACATGAGCGCGGTCACCGGGGAGCTGTTTTTT. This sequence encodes CASSYMSAVTGELFF.

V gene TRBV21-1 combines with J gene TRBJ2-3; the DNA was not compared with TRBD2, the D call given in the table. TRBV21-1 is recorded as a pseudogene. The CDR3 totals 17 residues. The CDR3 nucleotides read TGTGCCAGCCGCCGACTAGCCCAAGAGATAAGCACAGATACGCAGTATTTT. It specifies CASRRLAQEISTDTQYF.